This entry lists 9 T cell receptor beta chains sequenced from one sample in a study of T cell responses to AZD1222 COVID-19 vaccine. Sequencing used immunoSEQ multiplex PCR; TCRdb keeps in-frame clones, though not all of them. The table lists tens of thousands of clones, about nine tenths of them singletons. Sample: peripheral blood, taken on day 0 of AZD1222 vaccination. The receptors come from an adult in good health.

The chain uses TRBV10-3 and TRBJ2-7; the match to TRBD2 covers 16 bases. J was trimmed by 0 bases and V by 11 bases; bases with no gene match: 10. CDR3 size: 17 residues. CDR1 is ENHRY, CDR2 SYGVKD, per germline. This chain's CDR3 is CASLGLAGGHNSYEQYF. The CDR3 region has the DNA TGTGCCTCTCTGGGACTAGCGGGGGGGCACAACTCCTACGAGCAGTACTTC.

V and J are TRBV5-6 and TRBJ2-7, with D possibly matching TRBD2 (5 bases). Trimming pared 0 bases from V and 3 bases from J, leaving 10 bases between. The germline V gene encodes CDR1 SGHDT and CDR2 YYEEEE. The CDR3 totals 14 residues. The CDR3 loop is CASSLVLAGYEQYF. As DNA, the CDR3 is TGTGCCAGCAGCTTGGTTCTAGCTGGCTACGAGCAGTACTTC.

V and J are TRBV2 and TRBJ2-5; TRBD1 is a possible D gene (6 bases). The CDR3 has 13 residues. The germline gives CDR1 SNHLY, CDR2 FYNNEI. Trimming shortened V by 6 bases and J by 4 bases, and 12 bases separated the two germline ends. The CDR3 loop reads CASSATGLETQYF. The CDR3 DNA reads as TGTGCCAGCAGCGCTACAGGGTTAGAGACCCAGTACTTC.

The rearrangement joins TRBV28 to TRBJ1-1; tentatively, D is TRBD1 (5 bases). Germline values: CDR1 MDHEN, CDR2 SYDVKM. CDR3 length equals 14 residues. Trimming shortened V by 7 bases and J by 1 base, and 13 bases separated the two germline ends. CDR3 coding DNA: TGTGCCAGCAATTTGGGACGGCAGAACACTGAAGCTTTCTTT. This gives the protein CASNLGRQNTEAFF.

The CDR3 DNA follows: TGTGCCAGCAGTGAGACGAAAGGACTAGCGGTTCCCTCTGGGGCCAACGTCCTGACTTTC. This translates into CASSETKGLAVPSGANVLTF. This rearrangement joins TRBV2 to TRBJ2-6; 10 bases fit TRBD2. V was clipped by 3 bases and J by 0 bases; unmatched bases: 11. Germline CDR1 SNHLY, CDR2 FYNNEI. The length of the CDR3 is 20 residues. Complete variable domain (other parts from reference TRBV2 and TRBJ2-6): EPEVTQTPSHQVTQMGQEVILRCVPISNHLYFYWYRQILGQKVEFLVSFYNNEISEKSEIFDDQFSVERPDGSNFTLKIRSTKLEDSAMYFCASSETKGLAVPSGANVLTFGAGSRLTVL.

This chain uses TRBV7-8 with TRBJ1-1, with D maybe TRBD1 (5 bases). V dropped 5 bases and J dropped 7 bases, with 17 bases sitting between them. CDR3 length: 14 residues. From germline, CDR1 is SGHVS and CDR2 FQNEAQ. The DNA of the CDR3 is TGTGCCAGCAGCCCCCAGCAGGGTCGGAATGAAGCTTTCTTT. Amino acids: CASSPQQGRNEAFF.

This clone appeared a single time. This sequence joins TRBV2 and TRBJ2-7; 7 bases are shared with TRBD1. The CDR3 totals 13 residues. CDR1 is SNHLY, CDR2 FYNNEI, per germline. V lost 5 bases, J lost 1 base, and 2 bases stayed unmatched. The CDR3, as DNA: TGTGCCAGCAGTTCGGACAGGTCCTACGAGCAGTACTTC. It yields the protein CASSSDRSYEQYF. Filled out from reference TRBV2 and TRBJ2-7, the complete variable domain reads EPEVTQTPSHQVTQMGQEVILRCVPISNHLYFYWYRQILGQKVEFLVSFYNNEISEKSEIFDDQFSVERPDGSNFTLKIRSTKLEDSAMYFCASSSDRSYEQYFGPGTRLTVT.

The V and J genes are TRBV30 and TRBJ2-7; tentatively, D is TRBD1 (5 bases). The CDR3 runs 11 residues. V was cut by 2 bases and J by 5 bases, with 7 bases left in between. CDR1 and CDR2 (germline): GTSNPN, SVGIG (reference sequence). Written as DNA, the CDR3 is TGTGCCTGGAGTTCAGGGAACGAGCAGTACTTC. This gives the protein CAWSSGNEQYF.

This rearrangement joins TRBV9 to TRBJ1-6; D is possibly TRBD1 (5 bases). CDR1 SGDLS and CDR2 YYNGEE come from the germline V gene. This CDR3 comprises 15 residues. Trimming took 5 bases from V and 7 from J, leaving 16 bases between them. The CDR3 sequence: CASSSDSTLNSPLHF. DNA of the CDR3: TGTGCCAGCAGTTCCGACAGCACCCTGAATTCACCCCTCCACTTT.